These 7 T cell receptor beta chains came from one sample sequenced in a study of T cell changes during pregnancy in multiple sclerosis. The method was immunoSEQ multiplex PCR; TCRdb's version includes in-frame clones alone and lacks a portion of them. The sample contains 40,000 to 45,000 clones, about 91% of which appear only once. Specimen: CD4+ T cells from peripheral blood mononuclear cells, collected in the second trimester of pregnancy. The receptors shown here come from a female donor in good health, enrolled as a control in a pregnancy study.

The rearrangement joins TRBV18 to TRBJ2-7, with 13 positions matching TRBD2. The V gene's germline CDR1 is KGHSH and CDR2 LQKENI. The V segment lost 3 bases and the J segment 9 bases; nucleotides outside the gene matches: 11. The CDR3 runs to 16 residues. CDR3: CASSPGLAGAGERQYF. DNA of the CDR3: TGTGCCAGCTCACCCGGACTAGCGGGGGCTGGCGAGCGGCAGTACTTC.

This clone turned up a few times. The chain links TRBV6-5 to TRBJ2-3; a possible D gene is TRBD2 (5 bases). This CDR3 has 13 residues. Germline assignment: CDR1 MNHEY and CDR2 SVGAGI. Trimming took off 5 bases at V and 0 bases at J, with 6 bases between the two ends. CDR3 in DNA: TGTGCCAGCAGTGGACTTAGCACAGATACGCAGTATTTT. The encoded protein is CASSGLSTDTQYF.

This clone came up once. The sample contains more than one DNA sequence encoding this CDR3. The rearrangement joins TRBV12-5 to TRBJ2-2, with 11 bases fitting TRBD2. This CDR3 contains 17 residues. CDR1 and CDR2 from the germline V gene are LGHNT and FRNRAP. CDR3 sequence: CASSLALTSGDTGELFF. CDR3 nucleotide sequence: TGTGCCAGTTCCCTCGCCCTGACTAGCGGGGACACCGGGGAGCTGTTTTTT.

Here the CDR3 reads CASSRRTGGLSYGYTF. CDR3 DNA sequence: TGCGCCAGCAGCCGCCGGACAGGGGGCCTCTCCTATGGCTACACCTTC. The chain uses TRBV5-1 and TRBJ1-2, with 11 bases matching TRBD1. This CDR3 contains 16 residues. The V segment lost 4 bases and the J segment 4 bases; nucleotides outside the gene matches: 9. CDR1 is SGHRS, CDR2 YFSETQ, per germline.

The chain's CDR3 is CASSSLPVPSSPLHF. The CDR3 region has the DNA TGTGCCAGCAGCTCCCTCCCAGTCCCGTCTTCACCCCTCCACTTT. This sequence joins TRBV7-2 and TRBJ1-6; D not certain. In germline, CDR1 is SGHTA, CDR2 FQGNSA. V dropped 4 bases and J dropped 9 bases, with 16 bases sitting between them. This CDR3 is built from 15 residues.

This clone occurred a few times. This chain's CDR3 is CASSYRVNTEAFF. CDR3 coding DNA: TGTGCCAGCAGTTACAGGGTGAACACTGAAGCTTTCTTT. J is TRBJ1-1 and V is TRBV6-4; possibly TRBD1 for D (6 bases). Trimming took off 5 bases at V and 0 bases at J, with 7 bases between the two ends. The CDR3 contains 13 residues. Germline CDR1 and CDR2: MRHNA and SNTAGT.

This clone was detected only once. CDR3 amino acids: CAWMSVGNTIYF. The CDR3 DNA is TGTGCCTGGATGTCGGTTGGAAACACCATATATTTT. The chain is built from TRBV30 and TRBJ1-3; D unresolved. The CDR3 covers 12 residues. V was trimmed by 4 bases and J by 3 bases, leaving 7 bases between them. In germline, CDR1 is GTSNPN, CDR2 SVGIG (reference sequence).